This section outlines one T cell receptor beta chain sequence together with its context. CDR3 length: 15 residues. Trimming at V came to 3 bases and at J to 2 bases, leaving 7 bases not matched to a gene. Germline V CDR1 and CDR2: MNHNS, SASEGT. The data originate from a study of blood T cell repertoires in COVID-19. Overall study context: Samples of COVID-19 (acute and convalescent) were obtained from the United States, Italy and Spain. In each case, the material was cDNA or gDNA derived from T cells, B-cell-depleted T cells, or PBMCs.

Original handling: Amplification of reference gene primers was used by the study to estimate nucleated cell counts. Method: immunoSEQ multiplex PCR; TCRdb's copy keeps in-frame clones and lacks some. That table gives V, J and clone size, and the DNA gave D and trimming. The sample has roughly 110,000 clones; 85% are singletons. Material for sequencing was peripheral blood. The origin of this receptor is a human donor in a cohort sampled during active COVID-19. The rearrangement uses TRBV6-1 and TRBJ2-7, with 7 positions matching TRBD1. The CDR3 nucleotides are TGTGCCAGCAGTGACCAGACAGGGCGAACCTACGAGCAGTACTTC. It specifies CASSDQTGRTYEQYF.